These T cell receptor beta chains were read from a single sample in a study of vaccination and CD4 T cells after COVID-19. Their antigens are not known. TCRdb passed the PCR reads through MiXCR, listing each CDR3 protein once. Among over 15,000 distinct CDR3 sequences listed, around 48% were seen once. The material sequenced was CD4+ T cells from blood, cultured in vitro. The receptor set was obtained from a human donor who had recovered from COVID-19. CDR3s include the opening cysteine and the closing phenylalanine or tryptophan. Fields, in order: V gene, J gene, CDR3 protein.

v_call: TRBV2
j_call: TRBJ1-1
cdr3_aa: CASLRGPSGTTEAFF

v_call: TRBV27
j_call: TRBJ2-1
cdr3_aa: CASSFRRGAGYNEQFF

v_call: TRBV5-1
j_call: TRBJ1-6
cdr3_aa: CASSLWGDRSPLHF

v_call: TRBV7-9
j_call: TRBJ2-2
cdr3_aa: CASRPKGGTGPTGELFF

v_call: TRBV7-3
j_call: TRBJ2-7
cdr3_aa: CAGGESYEQYF

v_call: TRBV7-9
j_call: TRBJ2-4
cdr3_aa: CASSLADRVAKNIQYF

v_call: TRBV6-1
j_call: TRBJ1-2
cdr3_aa: CASSTGNRGTDGYTF

v_call: TRBV7-9
j_call: TRBJ2-1
cdr3_aa: CASSLMTGSNEQFF

v_call: TRBV20-1
j_call: TRBJ1-1
cdr3_aa: CSAQDPTGMNTEAFF

v_call: TRBV2
j_call: TRBJ1-6
cdr3_aa: CATTRDRGYSPLHF

v_call: TRBV10-3
j_call: TRBJ1-2
cdr3_aa: CAISESPGGKRGYTF

v_call: TRBV20-1
j_call: TRBJ2-3
cdr3_aa: CSAFPSGTDTQYF

v_call: TRBV4-3
j_call: TRBJ2-2
cdr3_aa: CASSRLHRGPAGELFF

v_call: TRBV5-6
j_call: TRBJ2-7
cdr3_aa: CASSLGRALSYEQYF

v_call: TRBV4-3
j_call: TRBJ1-2
cdr3_aa: CASSGRDPQGTNYGYTF

v_call: TRBV6-2/TRBV6-3
j_call: TRBJ1-5
cdr3_aa: CASSYSRAGRSNQPQHF

v_call: TRBV6-2/TRBV6-3
j_call: TRBJ1-2
cdr3_aa: CASSSRTGGGPGGYTF

v_call: TRBV6-1
j_call: TRBJ2-2
cdr3_aa: CASRRGQKNTGELFF

v_call: TRBV7-2
j_call: TRBJ2-3
cdr3_aa: CASSPVTDTQYF

v_call: TRBV7-2
j_call: TRBJ1-2
cdr3_aa: CASSPRYRDRGYTF

v_call: TRBV6-1
j_call: TRBJ2-1
cdr3_aa: CASSRTSGGGGEQFF

v_call: TRBV7-2
j_call: TRBJ1-2
cdr3_aa: CASSPRTDVYGYTF

v_call: TRBV28
j_call: TRBJ2-7
cdr3_aa: CASSPPGTVLYEQYF

v_call: TRBV7-3
j_call: TRBJ2-3
cdr3_aa: CASSKNSGEDTQYF

v_call: TRBV1
j_call: TRBJ2-1
cdr3_aa: CTSIVNEQFF

v_call: TRBV24-1
j_call: TRBJ1-1
cdr3_aa: CATSPGTPNTEAFF

v_call: TRBV20-1
j_call: TRBJ1-3
cdr3_aa: CSARGGGGPSGHRNGNTIYF

v_call: TRBV7-2
j_call: TRBJ2-3
cdr3_aa: CASSYSGRRTDTQYF

v_call: TRBV12-3/TRBV12-4
j_call: TRBJ2-7
cdr3_aa: CASSLAGGSEQYF

v_call: TRBV18
j_call: TRBJ1-2
cdr3_aa: CASSPPREYGYTF

v_call: TRBV4-1
j_call: TRBJ2-7
cdr3_aa: CASSPTRTSGSPYEQYF

v_call: TRBV6-1
j_call: TRBJ2-7
cdr3_aa: CASQGRGGDEQYF

v_call: TRBV20-1
j_call: TRBJ2-7
cdr3_aa: CSARDPTPRTAYEQYF

v_call: TRBV7-9
j_call: TRBJ2-1
cdr3_aa: CASSLEGGEQFF

v_call: TRBV5-8
j_call: TRBJ2-2
cdr3_aa: CASRVAGVSATGELFF

v_call: TRBV27
j_call: TRBJ2-1
cdr3_aa: CAIAIVRGNEQFF

v_call: TRBV20-1
j_call: TRBJ2-4
cdr3_aa: CSARGRPWQAKNIQYF

v_call: TRBV28
j_call: TRBJ2-7
cdr3_aa: CASSFSGVGLAAYEQYF

v_call: TRBV12-3/TRBV12-4
j_call: TRBJ2-5
cdr3_aa: CASSRRWGGWETQYF

v_call: TRBV20-1
j_call: TRBJ2-7
cdr3_aa: CSAEGIRGETYEQYF

v_call: TRBV6-2/TRBV6-3
j_call: TRBJ2-5
cdr3_aa: CASSYGKGRTGQETQYF

v_call: TRBV6-1
j_call: TRBJ2-7
cdr3_aa: CATTPGLRSYEQYF

v_call: TRBV20-1
j_call: TRBJ1-2
cdr3_aa: CSAQGQDYGYTF

v_call: TRBV20-1
j_call: TRBJ2-7
cdr3_aa: CSANRNTYEQYF

v_call: TRBV20-1
j_call: TRBJ2-5
cdr3_aa: CSARGRAGGQETQYF

v_call: TRBV20-1
j_call: TRBJ2-7
cdr3_aa: CSASAGAEQYF

v_call: TRBV7-2
j_call: TRBJ1-5
cdr3_aa: CASSGQGFQTQHF

v_call: TRBV6-2/TRBV6-3
j_call: TRBJ2-2
cdr3_aa: CASSLRGWVTGELFF

v_call: TRBV6-5
j_call: TRBJ2-7
cdr3_aa: CASSYISSYEQYF